Shown below are 18 T cell receptor beta chains from a single sample sequenced in a study of blood T cells in healthy people across ages. The use of a sample-barcoded 5' primer and a J-beta primer mix characterized a second PCR of about 7 to 12 cycles. From the 5' RACE reads, TCRdb called clonotypes with MiXCR, one entry per CDR3 protein. The data contain about 730,000 distinct CDR3 sequences, about 42% of them singletons. The specimen sequenced was blood. Source of these receptors: an older woman in good health.

This clonotype was picked up a small number of times. The rearrangement uses TRBV3-1 and TRBJ2-1; 14 positions agree with TRBD2. This CDR3 has 14 amino acids. CDR1 and CDR2 from the germline V gene are LGHDT and YNNKEL (reference sequence). The V segment lost 10 bases and the J segment 6 bases; nucleotides outside the gene matches: 5. The CDR3 protein is CATGTSGRFNEQFF. As DNA, the CDR3 is TGTGCCACCGGGACTAGCGGGAGATTCAATGAGCAGTTCTTC.

The V call is TRBV12-3 or TRBV12-4, the J call TRBJ2-7; possible D gene TRBD2, 6 bases. Deletions cut 6 bases from V and 3 bases from J, with 15 bases between. The CDR3 totals 14 residues. CDR3 nucleotides: TGTGCCAGCAGCCTCGCGGCGGGAAACTACGAGCAGTACTTC. Protein sequence: CASSLAAGNYEQYF.

As regards this clonotype: Compared with germline, one end of the junction differs, possibly owing to a read error. The chain combines TRBV7-7 with TRBJ2-7; possibly TRBD1 for D (6 bases). The CDR3 totals 13 residues. The germline V gene has CDR1 SSHAT and CDR2 FNYEAQ (reference sequence). This CDR3 is CASSPQGANEQYF. DNA for the CDR3: TGTGCTAGCAGCCCACAGGGTGCTAATGAGCAGTACTTC.

V is TRBV12-3 or TRBV12-4 and J is TRBJ1-4; TRBD1 is a possible D gene (6 bases). V was clipped by 1 base and J by 7 bases, with 13 bases between them. There are 15 residues in the CDR3. DNA for the CDR3: TGTGCCAGCAGTTTAGGCGGCAGGGGTTTTGAAAAACTGTTTTTT. Its protein is CASSLGGRGFEKLFF.

The chain carries TRBV4-2 and TRBJ2-7, with 7 positions matching TRBD2. The V segment lost 1 base and the J segment 7 bases; nucleotides outside the gene matches: 10. From germline, CDR1 is LGHNA and CDR2 YNFKEQ. This CDR3 region has 15 residues. The CDR3 coding sequence is TGTGCCAGCAGCCAAGTGGGCGGGGGATACAATGAGCAGTACTTC. Its translation: CASSQVGGGYNEQYF.

This rearrangement joins TRBV28 to TRBJ1-1, with TRBD1 as a possible D gene (6 bases). V dropped 3 bases and J dropped 3 bases, with 14 bases sitting between them. In germline, CDR1 is MDHEN, CDR2 SYDVKM. The CDR3 is made up of 15 amino acids. CDR3 sequence: CASSFSDRRDTEAFF. DNA for the CDR3: TGTGCCAGCAGTTTCTCTGACAGGAGGGACACTGAAGCTTTCTTT.

The chain has TRBV12-3 or TRBV12-4 and TRBJ2-1, with 8 positions matching TRBD2. The V gene end was trimmed by 5 bases and the J gene end by 5 bases; junction bases not matched to a gene: 8. CDR3 length: 15 amino acids. This CDR3 reads CASSPRSGGHNEQFF. The DNA for the CDR3 is TGTGCCAGCAGTCCACGAAGCGGGGGTCACAATGAGCAGTTCTTC.

The chain is built from TRBV2 and TRBJ1-2, with TRBD1 matching 11 bases. CDR1 is SNHLY, CDR2 FYNNEI, per germline. Germline trimming cut 5 bases from V and 9 bases from J; bases unmatched to any gene: 8. The CDR3 totals 14 residues. The CDR3 DNA reads as TGTGCCAGCAGTACCCGGACAGGGGGCAGAAGCTACACCTTC. It codes for CASSTRTGGRSYTF. Filled out from reference TRBV2 and TRBJ1-2, the complete variable domain reads EPEVTQTPSHQVTQMGQEVILRCVPISNHLYFYWYRQILGQKVEFLVSFYNNEISEKSEIFDDQFSVERPDGSNFTLKIRSTKLEDSAMYFCASSTRTGGRSYTFGSGTRLTVV.

This clonotype was detected ten times or more. V gene TRBV6-2 or TRBV6-3 combines with J gene TRBJ2-5; the D is unclear. Germline values: CDR1 MNHEY, CDR2 SVGEGT. V was shortened by 5 bases and J by 5 bases, with 9 bases between the two germline ends. CDR3 length: 12 amino acids. Here the CDR3 DNA reads TGTGCCAGCAGTCCCCAAGGGGAGACCCAGTACTTC. As protein: CASSPQGETQYF.

A few counts support this clonotype. The chain uses TRBV7-3 and TRBJ1-1; D possibly corresponds to TRBD1 (6 bases). The V end lost 5 bases, the J end lost 5 bases, and 33 bases lay between the germline ends. Germline loops: CDR1 SGHTA, CDR2 FQGTGA. The CDR3 extends over 20 amino acids. The CDR3: CASSPTPSTRQEGFRTEAFF. The CDR3 bases are TGTGCCAGCAGCCCAACTCCATCGACCCGACAGGAGGGTTTTAGGACTGAAGCTTTCTTT.

This clonotype was detected ten times or more. J is TRBJ2-7 and V is TRBV6-1; 7 positions agree with TRBD1. The CDR3 has 14 amino acids. Losses at the gene ends were 8 bases for V and 3 bases for J; bases not matched to a gene: 10. Germline V CDR1 and CDR2: MNHNS, SASEGT. This CDR3 reads CASRAPGQIYEQYF. In nucleotides, the CDR3 is TGTGCCAGCCGAGCCCCGGGACAGATCTACGAGCAGTACTTC.

This clonotype was observed a few times. The chain links TRBV6-1 to TRBJ2-5, with D possibly matching TRBD2 (5 bases). Per the germline V gene, CDR1 is MNHNS and CDR2 is SASEGT. Trimming cost V 4 bases and J 4 bases, with 16 bases left between them. The CDR3 has 15 residues. The CDR3 DNA reads TGTGCCAGCAGTGGGGCTGATGGAGGCCGAGAGACCCAGTACTTC. It translates to CASSGADGGRETQYF.

This chain links TRBV12-3 or TRBV12-4 with TRBJ1-1, with no clear D. The germline V and J ends were trimmed by 6 bases and 1 base, with 9 bases remaining between them. CDR3 size: 13 residues. The chain's CDR3 is CASRGYKNTEAFF. For the CDR3, the DNA is TGTGCCAGCAGGGGATACAAGAACACTGAAGCTTTCTTT.

In the case of this clonotype: This CDR3 is missing its conserved last phenylalanine or tryptophan, likely due to a read error. The CDR3 spells CASSARTDRSYNEQFL. CDR3 bases: TGTGCCAGCAGCGCCCGGACTGATCGCTCCTACAATGAGCAGTTCTTA. The chain is built from TRBV7-8 and TRBJ2-1, with D possibly being TRBD2 (5 bases). This CDR3 spans 16 amino acids. Per germline, CDR1 SGHVS and CDR2 FQNEAQ. Trimming cost V 5 bases and J 0 bases, with 14 bases left between them.

CDR3 bases: TGCAGTCCGAGGACAGACCATGGCTACACCTTC. Translation: CSPRTDHGYTF. This chain links TRBV20-1 with TRBJ1-2, with D possibly matching TRBD1 (6 bases). V lost 8 bases, J lost 6 bases, and 13 bases lay in between. This CDR3 has 11 residues. Germline-derived CDR1 and CDR2 are DFQATT and SNEGSKA (reference sequence).

The V call is TRBV7-8, the J call TRBJ2-7, with a possible D match to TRBD1 (5 bases). CDR3 length: 15 amino acids. CDR1 SGHVS and CDR2 FQNEAQ come from the germline V gene. V was trimmed by 5 bases and J by 5 bases, leaving 19 bases between them. CDR3 sequence (DNA): TGTGCCAGCAGCCCTAGGGGCCGGCTAAGGCACGAGCAGTACTTC. Amino acids: CASSPRGRLRHEQYF.

This clonotype was found a few times. V gene TRBV6-5 combines with J gene TRBJ1-4; no clear D gene. Trimming left V 2 bases short and J 2 bases short, with 12 bases between. CDR1 is MNHEY, CDR2 SVGAGI, per germline. The CDR3 runs to 16 residues. CDR3 sequence (DNA): TGTGCCAGCAGTTACCACGGGAAACGGACTAATGAAAAACTGTTTTTT. Amino acid sequence: CASSYHGKRTNEKLFF.

V gene TRBV6-2 or TRBV6-3 combines with J gene TRBJ2-4; D may be TRBD1 (5 bases). The J call is doubtful: the DNA matches TRBJ2-7 better. CDR3 length: 13 residues. Germline V gives CDR1 MNHEY, CDR2 SVGEGT. The CDR3 DNA reads TGTGCCAGCAGTCATGGGGCTTCCTACGAGCAGTACTTC. Translating gives CASSHGASYEQYF.